What follows describes a single TCR beta chain. Its antigen remains unknown. The sample is drawn from a study of cytomegalovirus exposure and HLA in healthy donors. Donors likely had unrecorded immune exposures despite being nominally healthy when sampled. Vbeta (60) and Jbeta (13) primers were used in the PCR. Generated by immunoSEQ multiplex PCR, the TCRdb table keeps only in-frame clones and is missing some. Of about 160,000 clones listed, approximately 80% are singletons. Study results and limitations: There were under 200 TCR beta chains listed as cytomegalovirus-associated. In a later analysis, most CMV-associated TCR beta chains appeared HLA-restricted.

Material: PBMCs. The origin of this receptor is a man aged 18 to 29 in good health and CMV-seropositive.

For the CDR3, the DNA is TGTGCCACCAGCAGAGATCATGCGGGAAGGAGGGAAAAACTGTTTTTT. Its translation is CATSRDHAGRREKLFF. The chain combines TRBV15 with TRBJ1-4; D gene uncertain. The germline V gene has CDR1 LNHNV and CDR2 YYDKDF (reference sequence). V was pared by 0 bases and J by 8 bases, with 16 bases between. The length of the CDR3 is 16 residues.